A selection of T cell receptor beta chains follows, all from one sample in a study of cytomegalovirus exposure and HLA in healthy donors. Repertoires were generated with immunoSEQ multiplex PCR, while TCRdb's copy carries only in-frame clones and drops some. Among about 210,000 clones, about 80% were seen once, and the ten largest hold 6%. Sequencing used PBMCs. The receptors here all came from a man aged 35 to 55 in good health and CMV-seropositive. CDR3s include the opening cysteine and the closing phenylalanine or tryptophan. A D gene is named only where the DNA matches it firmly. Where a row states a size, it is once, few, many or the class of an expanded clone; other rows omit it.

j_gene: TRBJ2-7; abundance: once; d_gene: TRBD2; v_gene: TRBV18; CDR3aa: CASSPPRTSSRRGYEQYF; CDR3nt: TGTGCCAGCTCACCACCGAGGACTAGCTCCCGGCGGGGCTACGAGCAGTACTTC
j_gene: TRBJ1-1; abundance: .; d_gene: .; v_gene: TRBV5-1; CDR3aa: CASSPPDSTEAFF; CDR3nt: TGCGCCAGCAGCCCGCCGGACAGCACTGAAGCTTTCTTT
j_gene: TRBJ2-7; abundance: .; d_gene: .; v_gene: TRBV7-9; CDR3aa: CASSYSAGLVYEQYF; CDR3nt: TGTGCCAGCAGCTATTCGGCAGGGTTGGTATACGAGCAGTACTTC
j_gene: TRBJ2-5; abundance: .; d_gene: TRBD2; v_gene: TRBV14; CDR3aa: CASSQDPTSAGWGTQYF; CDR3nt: TGTGCCAGCAGCCAAGATCCGACTAGCGCGGGCTGGGGGACCCAGTACTTC
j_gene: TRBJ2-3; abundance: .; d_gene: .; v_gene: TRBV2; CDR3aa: CASSPPLGRTDTQYF; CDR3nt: TGTGCCAGCAGTCCTCCCTTGGGGAGAACAGATACGCAGTATTTT
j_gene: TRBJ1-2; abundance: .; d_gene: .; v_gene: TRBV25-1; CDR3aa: CASSGQHYGYTF; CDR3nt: TGTGCCAGCAGTGGACAGCACTATGGCTACACCTTC
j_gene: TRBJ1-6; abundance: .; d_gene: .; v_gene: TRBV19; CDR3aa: CASSIVAGEVIHF; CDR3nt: TGTGCCAGTAGTATAGTGGCAGGGGAAGTAATCCACTTT
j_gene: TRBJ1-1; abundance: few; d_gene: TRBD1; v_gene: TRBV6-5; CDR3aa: CASSRNRGTEAFF; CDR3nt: TGTGCCAGCAGTCGAAACAGGGGAACTGAAGCTTTCTTT
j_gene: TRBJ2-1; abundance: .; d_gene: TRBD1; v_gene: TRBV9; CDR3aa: CASSVWDRSTGEQFF; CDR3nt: TGTGCCAGCAGCGTATGGGACAGGTCTACCGGTGAGCAGTTCTTC
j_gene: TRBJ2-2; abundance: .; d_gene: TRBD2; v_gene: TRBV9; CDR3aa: CASSPLRGGGELFF; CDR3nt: TGTGCCAGCAGCCCTCTGCGGGGGGGCGGGGAGCTGTTTTTT
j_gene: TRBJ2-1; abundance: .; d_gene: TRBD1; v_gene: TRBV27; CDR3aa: CASSETGVILYNEQFF; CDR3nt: TGTGCCAGCAGCGAGACAGGGGTTATCCTCTACAATGAGCAGTTCTTC
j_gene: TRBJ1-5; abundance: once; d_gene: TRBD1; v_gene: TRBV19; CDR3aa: CASSIKQGSDQPQHF; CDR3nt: TGTGCCAGTAGTATAAAACAGGGGTCCGATCAGCCCCAGCATTTT
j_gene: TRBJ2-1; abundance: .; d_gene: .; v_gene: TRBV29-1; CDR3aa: CSVPTKPPNYNEQFF; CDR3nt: TGCAGCGTTCCGACTAAACCCCCCAACTACAATGAGCAGTTCTTC
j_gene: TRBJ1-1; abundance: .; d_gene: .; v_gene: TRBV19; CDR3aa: CASSIDEGNTEAFF; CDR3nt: TGTGCCAGTAGTATAGATGAGGGGAACACTGAAGCTTTCTTT
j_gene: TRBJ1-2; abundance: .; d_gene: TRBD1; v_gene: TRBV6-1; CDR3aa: CASSDDQGALTNYGYTF; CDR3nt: TGTGCCAGCAGTGATGATCAGGGGGCCCTAACTAACTATGGCTACACCTTC
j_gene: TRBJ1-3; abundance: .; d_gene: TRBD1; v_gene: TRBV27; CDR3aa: CASSPLDRAISGNTIYF; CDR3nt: TGTGCCAGCAGTCCACTGGACAGGGCAATCTCTGGAAACACCATATATTTT
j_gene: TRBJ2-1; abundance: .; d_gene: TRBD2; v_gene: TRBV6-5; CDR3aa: CASSYGGLALNEQFF; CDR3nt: TGTGCCAGCAGTTACGGGGGACTAGCGCTCAATGAGCAGTTCTTC
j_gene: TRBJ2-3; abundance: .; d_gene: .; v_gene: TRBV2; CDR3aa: CASSEGWEGADTQYF; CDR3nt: TGTGCCAGCAGTGAAGGGTGGGAAGGGGCAGATACGCAGTATTTT
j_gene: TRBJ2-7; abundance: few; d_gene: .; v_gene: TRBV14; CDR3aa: CASSQDGPRVYEQYF; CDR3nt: TGTGCCAGCAGCCAAGATGGCCCACGGGTTTACGAGCAGTACTTC
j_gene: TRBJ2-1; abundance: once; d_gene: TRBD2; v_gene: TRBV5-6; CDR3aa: CASSPSPSGSYNEQFF; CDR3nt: TGTGCCAGCAGCCCCTCCCCTAGCGGCTCCTACAATGAGCAGTTCTTC
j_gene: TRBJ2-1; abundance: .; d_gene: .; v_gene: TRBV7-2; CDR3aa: CASSLGETTWDEQFF; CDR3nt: TGTGCCAGCAGCTTGGGTGAGACTACTTGGGATGAGCAGTTCTTC
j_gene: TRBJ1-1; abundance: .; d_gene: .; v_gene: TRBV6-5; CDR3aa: CASSSREGNTEAFF; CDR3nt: TGTGCCAGCAGTTCCAGGGAGGGGAACACTGAAGCTTTCTTT
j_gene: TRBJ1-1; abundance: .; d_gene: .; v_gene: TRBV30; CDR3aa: CAWSVGRSGTEAFF; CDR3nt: TGTGCCTGGAGTGTCGGGAGGAGTGGCACTGAAGCTTTCTTT
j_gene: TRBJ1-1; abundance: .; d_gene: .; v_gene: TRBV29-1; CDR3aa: CSVDLGRLNTEAFF; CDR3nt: TGCAGCGTTGATCTAGGGAGATTAAACACTGAAGCTTTCTTT
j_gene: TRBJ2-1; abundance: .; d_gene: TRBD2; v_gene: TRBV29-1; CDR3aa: CSVESGMFYNEQFF; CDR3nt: TGCAGCGTTGAAAGCGGGATGTTCTACAATGAGCAGTTCTTC
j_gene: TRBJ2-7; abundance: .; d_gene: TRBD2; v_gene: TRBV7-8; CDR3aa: CASSVGGDYTYEQYF; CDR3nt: TGTGCCAGCAGCGTAGGTGGGGACTACACCTACGAGCAGTACTTC
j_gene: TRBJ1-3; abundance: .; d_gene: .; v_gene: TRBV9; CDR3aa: CASSIQGSGNTIYF; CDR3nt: TGTGCCAGCAGCATACAGGGTTCTGGAAACACCATATATTTT
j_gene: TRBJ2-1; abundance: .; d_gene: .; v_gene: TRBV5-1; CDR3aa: CASSLEGVGTNEQFF; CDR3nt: TGCGCCAGCAGCTTGGAAGGGGTAGGCACCAATGAGCAGTTCTTC
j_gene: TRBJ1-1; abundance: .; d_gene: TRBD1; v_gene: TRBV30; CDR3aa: CAWSKRDRATEAFF; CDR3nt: TGTGCCTGGAGTAAACGGGACAGGGCAACTGAAGCTTTCTTT
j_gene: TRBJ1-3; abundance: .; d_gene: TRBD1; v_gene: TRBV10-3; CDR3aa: CAIRNQGATRGNTIYF; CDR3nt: TGTGCCATCCGGAACCAGGGGGCTACGAGAGGAAACACCATATATTTT
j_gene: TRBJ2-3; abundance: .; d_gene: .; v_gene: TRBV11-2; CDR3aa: CASSLGAGNPTDTQYF; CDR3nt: TGTGCCAGCAGCTTAGGGGCGGGTAATCCCACAGATACGCAGTATTTT
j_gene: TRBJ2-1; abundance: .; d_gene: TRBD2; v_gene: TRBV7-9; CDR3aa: CASSQLKAGGYNEQFF; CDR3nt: TGTGCCAGCAGCCAACTCAAAGCGGGAGGCTACAATGAGCAGTTCTTC
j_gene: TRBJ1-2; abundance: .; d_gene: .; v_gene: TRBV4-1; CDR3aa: CASSQASGGGGIYGYTF; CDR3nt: TGCGCCAGCAGCCAAGCGTCAGGTGGCGGAGGGATCTATGGCTACACCTTC
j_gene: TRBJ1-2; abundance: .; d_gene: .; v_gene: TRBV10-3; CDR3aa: CAISEEEMGPVGYTF; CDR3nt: TGTGCCATCAGTGAGGAGGAAATGGGGCCTGTTGGCTACACCTTC
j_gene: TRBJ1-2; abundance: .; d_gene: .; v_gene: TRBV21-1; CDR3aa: CASSKEDRGWGANYGYTF; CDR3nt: TGTGCCAGCAGCAAAGAGGACAGGGGGTGGGGGGCTAACTATGGCTACACCTTC
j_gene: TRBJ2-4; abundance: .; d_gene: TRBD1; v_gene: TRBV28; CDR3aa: CASSHFFRDRRDIQYF; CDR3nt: TGTGCCAGCAGTCACTTCTTCCGGGACAGGAGAGACATTCAGTACTTC
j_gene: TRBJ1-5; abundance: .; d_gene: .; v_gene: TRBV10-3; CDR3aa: CAISGSNPNQPQHF; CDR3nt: TGTGCCATCAGTGGGAGTAACCCCAATCAGCCCCAGCATTTT
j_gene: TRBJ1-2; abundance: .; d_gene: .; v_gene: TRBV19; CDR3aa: CACKAEPANYGYTF; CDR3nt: TGTGCCTGTAAGGCGGAACCAGCTAACTATGGCTACACCTTC
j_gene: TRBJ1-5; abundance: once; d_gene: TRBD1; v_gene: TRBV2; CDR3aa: CASSRQSGGQPQHF; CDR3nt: TGTGCCAGCAGCCGACAGTCAGGGGGTCAGCCCCAGCATTTT
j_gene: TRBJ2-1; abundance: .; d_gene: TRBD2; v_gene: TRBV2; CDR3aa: CASRRLAEPYYNEQFF; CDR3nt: TGTGCCAGCAGAAGACTAGCGGAGCCCTACTACAATGAGCAGTTCTTC
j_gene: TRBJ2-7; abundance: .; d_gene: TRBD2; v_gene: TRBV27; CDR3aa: CASRRTSPGLSYEQYF; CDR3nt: TGTGCCAGCCGTCGGACTAGCCCCGGCCTCTCCTACGAGCAGTACTTC
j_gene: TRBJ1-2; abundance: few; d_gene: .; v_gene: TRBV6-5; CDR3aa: CASSYEAGDGYTF; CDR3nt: TGTGCCAGCAGTTACGAGGCCGGGGATGGCTACACCTTC
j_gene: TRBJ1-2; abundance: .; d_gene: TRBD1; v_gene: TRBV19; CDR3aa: CASSGQAYYGYTF; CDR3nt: TGTGCCAGTAGTGGACAGGCCTACTATGGCTACACCTTC
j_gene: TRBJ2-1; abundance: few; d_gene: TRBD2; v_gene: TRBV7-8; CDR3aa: CASSPGTSGTREQFF; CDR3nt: TGTGCCAGCAGCCCCGGGACTAGCGGAACGCGTGAGCAGTTCTTC
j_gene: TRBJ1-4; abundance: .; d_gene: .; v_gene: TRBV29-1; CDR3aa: CSVGEGMELFF; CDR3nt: TGCAGCGTTGGCGAGGGAATGGAACTGTTTTTT
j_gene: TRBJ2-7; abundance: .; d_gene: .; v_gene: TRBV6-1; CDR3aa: CASIPGGPSYEQYF; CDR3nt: TGTGCCAGCATCCCTGGAGGCCCATCCTACGAGCAGTACTTC